Listed below are T cell receptor beta chains from one sample, sequenced in a study of shared clonotypes between healthy human individuals. Sequencing was performed with immunoSEQ multiplex PCR; in TCRdb, only in-frame clones are kept and a portion is missing. Of about 2.3 million clones detected, about 90% appear once; the ten largest clones hold approximately 0.41%. Sequenced input: naive CD4+ T cells from PBMCs. These receptors originate from a man aged 18 to 30 in good health. Some clones in this sample may be carry-over from other donors' samples. The CDR3 runs from the conserved cysteine through the conserved F or W. The D gene is left open where the match is weak. The size of a clone is reported for some rows only, either as once, few or many, or as a class for expanded clones.

TRBD2	NA	TRBJ2-1	TRBV5-1	TGCGCCAGCAGCTTACCGGGACTAGCGCACACGATTGAGCAGTTCTTC	CASSLPGLAHTIEQFF
NA	NA	TRBJ2-1	TRBV5-1	TGCGCCAGCTCGGCCGTCTTAACCTCCTACAATGAGCAGTTCTTC	CASSAVLTSYNEQFF
NA	NA	TRBJ2-7	TRBV19	TGTGCCAGTAGTATCACGCCCCTCGGGGACGAGCAGTACTTC	CASSITPLGDEQYF
NA	NA	TRBJ1-4	TRBV19	TGTGCCAGTAGTATAAGTGGGACTAATGAAAAACTGTTTTTT	CASSISGTNEKLFF
NA	NA	TRBJ2-1	TRBV29-1	TGCAGCGTTGAACCAGTTACCTACAATGAGCAGTTCTTC	CSVEPVTYNEQFF
NA	NA	TRBJ1-2	TRBV28	TGTGCCAGCAGTTTACAGGCGAACTATGGCTACACCTTC	CASSLQANYGYTF
NA	NA	TRBJ2-3	TRBV29-1	TGCAGCGTGGCCGGGACACGAACCCAGAACGTGGATACGCAGTATTTT	CSVAGTRTQNVDTQYF
TRBD1	NA	TRBJ2-2	TRBV6-5	TGTGCCAGCAGTTATTACCAGGGGGCGCGGACCGGGGAGCTGTTTTTT	CASSYYQGARTGELFF
NA	NA	TRBJ2-5	TRBV11-2	TGTGCCAGCAGCTTATGGGGAGAAGAGACCCAGTACTTC	CASSLWGEETQYF
NA	few	TRBJ2-7	TRBV2	TGTGCCAGCAGCGAAAGTTGGGGGGATTGGGACAACGAGCAGTACTTC	CASSESWGDWDNEQYF
NA	NA	TRBJ1-4	TRBV5-1	TGCGCCAGCAGCTTGGGGAGCTCAACTAATGAAAAACTGTTTTTT	CASSLGSSTNEKLFF